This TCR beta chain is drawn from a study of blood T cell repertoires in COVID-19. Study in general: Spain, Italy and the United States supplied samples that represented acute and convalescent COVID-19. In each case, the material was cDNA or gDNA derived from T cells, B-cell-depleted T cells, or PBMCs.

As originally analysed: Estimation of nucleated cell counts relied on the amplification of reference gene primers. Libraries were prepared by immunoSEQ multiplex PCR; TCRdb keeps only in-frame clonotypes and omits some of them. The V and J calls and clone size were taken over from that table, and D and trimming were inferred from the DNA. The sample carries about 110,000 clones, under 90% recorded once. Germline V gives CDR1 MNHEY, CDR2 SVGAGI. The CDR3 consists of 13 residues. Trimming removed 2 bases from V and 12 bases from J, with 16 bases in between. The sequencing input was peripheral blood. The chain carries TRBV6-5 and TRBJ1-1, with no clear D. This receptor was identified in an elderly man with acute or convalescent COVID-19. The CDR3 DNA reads TGTGCCAGCAGTTACGGAGAAGGTACACGAACTTTCTTT. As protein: CASSYGEGTRTFF.